These 18 T cell receptor beta chains originate from one sample sequenced in a study of memory CD4+ T cells and cytomegalovirus serostatus. The sort gate was single viable CD3+CD4+CD8-CD45RO+ cells for memory CD4+ T cells. The table came from immunoSEQ multiplex PCR; TCRdb's copy has only in-frame clones and leaves some out. This sample yields about 56,000 clones, of which around 79% are seen a single time; under 3% belongs to the top ten. Specimen: memory CD4+ T cells from blood. The receptors were sampled from an adult in good health and CMV-seropositive.

The chain is built from TRBV30 and TRBJ2-5; D not resolved. Germline-derived CDR1 and CDR2 are GTSNPN and SVGIG (reference sequence). The CDR3 has 14 residues. V lost 7 bases and J 0 bases, leaving 15 bases between the germline ends. The CDR3 loop reads CASPSLLNQETQYF. The CDR3 DNA reads as TGTGCCTCCCCATCCCTACTCAACCAAGAGACCCAGTACTTC. Full variable domain (rest looked up from reference TRBV30 and TRBJ2-5): SQTIHQWPATLVQPVGSPLSLECTVEGTSNPNLYWYRQAAGRGLQLLFYSVGIGQISSEVPQNLSASRPQDRQFILSSKKLLLSDSGFYLCASPSLLNQETQYFGPGTRLLVL.

The gene calls are TRBV5-4 and TRBJ2-3; no reliable D call. CDR1 is SGHNT, CDR2 YYREEE, per germline (reference sequence). V dropped 5 bases and J dropped 2 bases, with 9 bases sitting between them. The CDR3 loop spans 13 amino acids. The CDR3 reads CASSTPTTDTQYF. In nucleotides, the CDR3 is TGTGCCAGCAGTACCCCGACCACAGATACGCAGTATTTT.

CDR3 amino acids: CASINYLGPSRGQETQYF. The CDR3 coding sequence is TGTGCCAGCATAAATTACCTTGGACCTTCGAGGGGTCAAGAGACCCAGTACTTC. The chain is built from TRBV7-9 and TRBJ2-5; D is perhaps TRBD1 or TRBD2 (5 bases each). The germline V gene encodes CDR1 SEHNR and CDR2 FQNEAQ (reference sequence). There are 18 residues in the CDR3. Trimming stripped 7 bases from V and 2 bases from J, with 26 bases between.

The rearrangement uses TRBV9 and TRBJ1-1; D not resolved. Germline V CDR1 and CDR2: SGDLS, YYNGEE. V shed 0 bases and J shed 1 base, with 10 bases lying between them. This CDR3 comprises 15 residues. The CDR3 nucleotides are TGTGCCAGCAGCGTAGGAGGGTTGGGGAACACTGAAGCTTTCTTT. As protein: CASSVGGLGNTEAFF.

This clone was seen just once. The gene calls are TRBV7-8 and TRBJ2-7; no reliable D call. CDR1 is SGHVS and CDR2 is FQNEAQ in the germline V gene. V dropped 5 bases and J dropped 0 bases, with 14 bases sitting between them. The CDR3 extends over 15 amino acids. The CDR3 DNA reads TGTGCCAGCAGCCCGGAGCTGGGTAACTCCTACGAGCAGTACTTC. Protein sequence: CASSPELGNSYEQYF. Using reference TRBV7-8 and TRBJ2-7 for the parts outside the CDR3, the full variable domain is GAGVSQSPRYKVAKRGQDVALRCDPISGHVSLFWYQQALGQGPEFLTYFQNEAQLDKSGLPSDRFFAERPEGSVSTLKIQRTQQEDSAVYLCASSPELGNSYEQYFGPGTRLTVT.

This chain links TRBV7-2 with TRBJ2-7; a possible D gene is TRBD2 (6 bases). From germline, CDR1 is SGHTA and CDR2 FQGNSA. V was trimmed by 1 base and J by 4 bases, leaving 14 bases between them. The CDR3 spans 15 residues. CDR3 residues: CASSLEGPRGYEQYF. The DNA for the CDR3 is TGTGCCAGCAGCTTAGAGGGGCCGCGGGGTTACGAGCAGTACTTC.

The genes are TRBV6-1 and TRBJ1-1; D gene ambiguous. Germline-derived CDR1 and CDR2 are MNHNS and SASEGT. Trimming removed 6 bases from V and 5 bases from J, with 10 bases in between. The CDR3 runs 12 residues. The CDR3 region is CASREGGTEAFF. In DNA, the CDR3 is TGTGCCAGCAGAGAGGGTGGTACTGAAGCTTTCTTT.

The rearrangement links TRBV30 to TRBJ2-7, with D perhaps assigned TRBD1 or TRBD2 (6 bases each). Trimming left V 4 bases short and J 4 bases short, with 26 bases between. This CDR3 comprises 17 residues. The V gene's germline CDR1 is GTSNPN and CDR2 SVGIG (reference sequence). The DNA of the CDR3 is TGTGCCTGGAATAGGGGGGCGATAACCAACCGGTGGTACGAGCAGTACTTC. Amino acid sequence: CAWNRGAITNRWYEQYF.

The chain combines TRBV6-6 with TRBJ1-5, with TRBD1 matching over 10 bases. The CDR3 is 16 residues long. V gave up 4 bases and J gave up 4 bases; unmatched junction bases: 7. CDR1 and CDR2 (germline): MNHNY, SVGAGI (reference sequence). The CDR3, as DNA: TGTGCCAGCAGTTCAAGGACAGGGGGAAGTAATCAGCCCCAGCATTTT. Its translation: CASSSRTGGSNQPQHF.

J is TRBJ1-2 and V is TRBV30; maybe TRBD1 (5 bases). The germline gives CDR1 GTSNPN, CDR2 SVGIG (reference sequence). This CDR3 comprises 14 residues. V was trimmed by 1 base and J by 5 bases, leaving 14 bases between them. CDR3 in DNA: TGTGCCTGGAGTGCCTACGGGGGGAGTTATGGCTACACCTTC. Translation: CAWSAYGGSYGYTF.

The chain uses TRBV7-9 and TRBJ1-4, with D unresolved. This CDR3 comprises 14 residues. In germline, CDR1 is SEHNR, CDR2 FQNEAQ (reference sequence). The V and J ends lost 2 bases and 5 bases respectively, with 9 bases between them. Here the CDR3 reads CASSLSSPNEKLFF. CDR3 nucleotide sequence: TGTGCCAGCAGCTTAAGCTCCCCCAATGAAAAACTGTTTTTT.

This clone was counted between two and nine times. The chain links TRBV29-1 to TRBJ1-2, with unresolved D. CDR1 is SQVTM and CDR2 is ANQGSEA in the germline V gene. This CDR3 is 10 amino acids long. V dropped 4 bases and J dropped 5 bases, with 5 bases sitting between them. CDR3 residues: CSVAQYGYTF. The CDR3, as DNA: TGCAGCGTTGCCCAGTATGGCTACACCTTC.

The chain links TRBV27 to TRBJ1-2; D is possibly TRBD1 (6 bases). The CDR3 consists of 15 residues. Trimming shortened V by 6 bases and J by 1 base, and 15 bases separated the two germline ends. Germline values: CDR1 MNHEY, CDR2 SMNVEV (reference sequence). The CDR3 DNA sequence: TGTGCCAGCAGGGCTACAGGGACAATTAACTATGGCTACACCTTC. Its protein is CASRATGTINYGYTF.

The gene calls are TRBV5-1 and TRBJ2-3, with TRBD1 matching over 7 bases. V shed 4 bases and J 0 bases; nucleotides not matched to a gene: 8. This CDR3 region has 16 residues. From germline, CDR1 is SGHRS and CDR2 YFSETQ. CDR3: CASSGRGHTSTDTQYF. Written as DNA, the CDR3 is TGCGCCAGCAGCGGAAGGGGGCACACTAGCACAGATACGCAGTATTTT.

The V gene is TRBV7-8, the J gene TRBJ2-3; D not resolved. With 2 bases removed from V and 5 bases from J, the gap between germline ends came to 5 bases. Germline loops: CDR1 SGHVS, CDR2 FQNEAQ. The CDR3 has 12 residues. CDR3 sequence (DNA): TGTGCCAGCAGCTTATTTGGAGATACGCAGTATTTT. Translating it yields CASSLFGDTQYF.

This clone was counted only a few times. The rearrangement joins TRBV10-1 to TRBJ1-1, with D possibly matching TRBD1 (5 bases). V shed 0 bases and J shed 4 bases, with 12 bases lying between them. The length of the CDR3 is 15 residues. Germline V gene data show CDR1 as WNHNN and CDR2 as SYGVQD (reference sequence). The CDR3, as DNA: TGCGCCAGCAGTGAGTCGGGTAAGGGGCCCACTGAAGCTTTCTTT. Its protein product is CASSESGKGPTEAFF.

This clone was detected only a few times. The rearrangement joins TRBV28 to TRBJ1-2; D not certain. The CDR3 contains 14 residues. V gave up 7 bases and J gave up 3 bases, with 15 bases separating them. Looked up from germline, CDR1 is MDHEN and CDR2 is SYDVKM. CDR3 coding DNA: TGTGCCAGCACCTCTTTGGTGGAAGACTATGGCTACACCTTC. This translates into CASTSLVEDYGYTF.

J is TRBJ2-1 and V is TRBV5-1; 11 bases line up with TRBD2. The CDR3 is 19 amino acids. Germline-derived CDR1 and CDR2 are SGHRS and YFSETQ. V lost 4 bases and J lost 7; bases outside the gene matches: 19. This CDR3 reads CASSLSGLAVTIGPNEQFF. CDR3 coding DNA: TGCGCCAGCAGCCTCTCGGGACTAGCGGTTACGATTGGCCCGAATGAGCAGTTCTTC.